The TCR beta chain described here comes from a study of CD8 T cells in ankylosing spondylitis. Study-wide results and caveats: Earlier reports found some motif variants in synovial fluid and blood in reactive arthritis. About eight highly homologous variants made up a TCR beta motif that seemed to typify ankylosing spondylitis blood.

The germline V and J ends were trimmed by 8 bases and 1 base, with 15 bases remaining between them. This CDR3 contains 14 residues. MiXCR, applied by TCRdb to the 5' RACE reads, yields one record per CDR3 protein. The repertoire includes 230,000 or so distinct CDR3 sequences, about 24% of them detected once, and over 0.55% sits in the top ten. The sample holds a few counts of this clonotype. Antigen specificity is unknown. Sequencing used blood, either unsorted or a sorted T cell fraction (not recorded which). The V call is TRBV12-3 or TRBV12-4, the J call TRBJ2-7; D might be TRBD1 (6 bases). The clonotype comes from a male donor with ankylosing spondylitis or in good health (not recorded which). The CDR3 loop reads CASCLQGPSYEQYF. The CDR3 DNA follows: TGTGCCAGCTGCCTACAGGGTCCATCCTACGAGCAGTACTTC.